The 29 T cell receptor beta chains reported below all come from one sample, sequenced in a study of blood T cell repertoires in COVID-19. Libraries were prepared by immunoSEQ multiplex PCR; TCRdb keeps only in-frame clonotypes and omits some of them. The sample includes 250,000 or so clones, around 90% of them seen just once. Sequencing used peripheral blood. The receptors were sampled from a woman aged 60-70 years with COVID-19, enrolled during active disease.

This clone was counted only a few times. The V call is TRBV6-6, the J call TRBJ2-1; 8 bases match TRBD2. The CDR3 extends over 13 amino acids. V lost 6 bases, J lost 7 bases, and 5 bases stayed unmatched. In germline, CDR1 is MNHNY, CDR2 SVGAGI (reference sequence). CDR3 residues: CASRRGGGNEQFF. For the CDR3, the DNA is TGTGCCAGCAGGAGGGGCGGGGGGAATGAGCAGTTCTTC.

The CDR3 region has the DNA TGTGCCAGCAGTTACTCGAACAGGGGGCTGACTGAAGCTTTCTTT. It is translated as CASSYSNRGLTEAFF. V is TRBV6-5 and J is TRBJ1-1; TRBD1 aligns across 9 bases. Per the germline V gene, CDR1 is MNHEY and CDR2 is SVGAGI. The junction had 4 bases not matched to a gene; V was cut back by 0 bases and J by 5 bases. The CDR3 is 15 amino acids.

This rearrangement joins TRBV12-3 or TRBV12-4 to TRBJ1-2; TRBD1 might be the D (5 bases). The CDR3 is 12 amino acids. V lost 6 bases and J lost 5, with 10 bases in between. CDR3 in amino acids: CASSQGFYGYTF. The CDR3 DNA is TGTGCCAGCAGCCAGGGATTTTATGGCTACACCTTC.

The chain combines TRBV5-1 with TRBJ1-1; D not resolved. The V end lost 5 bases, the J end lost 3 bases, and 8 bases lay between the germline ends. The V gene's germline CDR1 is SGHRS and CDR2 YFSETQ. This CDR3 is built from 12 residues. CDR3 residues: CASRNTYTEAFF. The CDR3 bases are TGCGCCAGCAGAAACACCTACACTGAAGCTTTCTTT.

The chain links TRBV2 to TRBJ2-3; a possible D gene is TRBD2 (6 bases). With 7 bases removed from V and 0 bases from J, the gap between germline ends came to 8 bases. CDR1 is SNHLY and CDR2 is FYNNEI in the germline V gene. The CDR3 contains 13 residues. In DNA form, the CDR3 reads TGTGCCAGCACCGGGACTAGCACAGATACGCAGTATTTT. It encodes CASTGTSTDTQYF.

This sequence joins TRBV5-1 and TRBJ1-6, with D possibly TRBD1 on 5 matching bases. The V end was cut by 2 bases, the J end by 5 bases, with 14 bases between. The length of the CDR3 is 16 residues. In germline, CDR1 is SGHRS, CDR2 YFSETQ. The CDR3 DNA reads TGCGCCAGCAGCTTCGCCGGGGGAGGGGATAATTCACCCCTCCACTTT. This gives the protein CASSFAGGGDNSPLHF.

On this clone itself: At one of its ends the junction is not consistent with the germline gene, which may arise from a read error. This rearrangement joins TRBV2 to TRBJ1-4; D remains unclear. The CDR3 sequence is 13 residues long. The germline V gene encodes CDR1 SNHLY and CDR2 FYNNEI. The CDR3 here is CASSAYLGERLFF. The CDR3 nucleotides are TGTGCCAGCAGCGCCTACTTAGGAGAAAGACTGTTTTTT.

The J gene is TRBJ1-3, the V gene TRBV21-1; no DNA check was done on the table's D call, TRBD1. TRBV21-1 is a pseudogene. This CDR3 has 14 amino acids. DNA of the CDR3: TGTGCCAGGAACAGGGGAAGTGTAATGGACACCATATATTTT. Its translation: CARNRGSVMDTIYF.

The genes are TRBV2 and TRBJ1-2; D remains unclear. Germline V gene data show CDR1 as SNHLY and CDR2 as FYNNEI. This CDR3 comprises 15 residues. V lost 3 bases and J 1 base, leaving 12 bases between the germline ends. CDR3 region: CASSETPEDNYGYTF. In DNA, the CDR3 is TGTGCCAGCAGTGAGACCCCCGAGGATAACTATGGCTACACCTTC.

CDR3 sequence (DNA): TGTGCCAGCAGTTTTCAGCCGGGGGAGGGCTACACCTTC. It yields the protein CASSFQPGEGYTF. The chain has TRBV12-3 or TRBV12-4 and TRBJ1-2; TRBD1 might be the D (5 bases). This CDR3 is 13 amino acids long. V was cut by 3 bases and J by 8 bases, with 13 bases left in between.

The chain has TRBV7-3 and TRBJ2-1, with D possibly TRBD1 on 5 matching bases. Trimming pared 0 bases from V and 7 bases from J, leaving 10 bases between. Per the germline V gene, CDR1 is SGHTA and CDR2 is FQGTGA. The CDR3 is 14 amino acids. CDR3 residues: CASSLTFRDNEQFF. The CDR3 nucleotides read TGTGCCAGCAGCTTAACGTTCAGGGATAATGAGCAGTTCTTC.

Details on this clone: One end of the junction is discordant with germline, which a read error may explain. The V gene is TRBV4-1, the J gene TRBJ1-3, with a possible D match to TRBD1 (6 bases). The CDR3 is 13 residues long. Germline loops: CDR1 MGHRA, CDR2 YSYEKL. The CDR3 region has the DNA TGCGCCAGCAGCCAAGAAGGGGGAACCACCATATATTTT. Translation gives CASSQEGGTTIYF.

This chain links TRBV19 with TRBJ2-7; D may be TRBD1 (5 bases). The CDR3 totals 14 residues. CDR1 is LNHDA and CDR2 is SQIVND in the germline V gene (reference sequence). Trimming pared 5 bases from V and 2 bases from J, leaving 13 bases between. CDR3 nucleotides: TGTGCCAGTAGTGCCCAGGGCAGGACCTACGAGCAGTACTTC. Its translation is CASSAQGRTYEQYF.

This clone showed up just once. The chain has TRBV4-1 and TRBJ2-3; maybe TRBD1 (6 bases). V was pared by 5 bases and J by 2 bases, with 8 bases between. The CDR3 totals 13 residues. CDR1 is MGHRA and CDR2 is YSYEKL in the germline V gene. CDR3 protein: CASSDRNTDTQYF. The CDR3 DNA reads as TGCGCCAGCAGCGACAGGAACACAGATACGCAGTATTTT.

The CDR3 here is CASSLAGLSSYEQYF. The CDR3 DNA follows: TGTGCCAGCTCCTTGGCGGGGTTAAGCTCCTACGAGCAGTACTTC. The chain has TRBV18 and TRBJ2-7, with D tentatively TRBD2 (6 bases). CDR3 length equals 15 residues. Germline CDR1 KGHSH, CDR2 LQKENI. The V end lost 6 bases, the J end lost 0 bases, and 15 bases lay between the germline ends.

This clone was counted a few times. The J gene is TRBJ1-2, the V gene TRBV5-6; 7 bases line up with TRBD1. Germline CDR1 reads SGHDT; CDR2 reads YYEEEE. The CDR3 is made up of 12 amino acids. The ends lost 2 bases at V and 7 bases at J; junction bases unmatched: 2. CDR3 residues: CASSLQGLGYTF. CDR3 sequence (DNA): TGTGCCAGCAGCTTACAGGGGCTTGGCTACACCTTC.

J is TRBJ2-7 and V is TRBV27; maybe TRBD1 (6 bases). Trimming left V 5 bases short and J 4 bases short, with 21 bases between. The CDR3 runs to 16 residues. The germline V gene encodes CDR1 MNHEY and CDR2 SMNVEV (reference sequence). The CDR3 coding sequence is TGTGCCAGCAGTGACATTAATACAGGGATCGGTTACGAGCAGTACTTC. Amino acid sequence: CASSDINTGIGYEQYF.

The chain has TRBV27 and TRBJ1-5; D is perhaps TRBD1 (5 bases). The V and J ends lost 3 bases and 4 bases respectively, with 10 bases between them. Per the germline V gene, CDR1 is MNHEY and CDR2 is SMNVEV (reference sequence). The length of the CDR3 is 14 residues. In DNA form, the CDR3 reads TGTGCCAGCAGTTTGCAGGGTAGGAATCAGCCCCAGCATTTT. Protein: CASSLQGRNQPQHF.

The chain employs TRBV5-6 and TRBJ1-2; D uncertain. Trimming took off 4 bases at V and 4 bases at J, with 26 bases between the two ends. CDR1 is SGHDT, CDR2 YYEEEE, per germline. This CDR3 has 18 residues. The DNA for the CDR3 is TGTGCCAGCAGCGTATTAACCTCCGGGAATCATCCCGGCTATGGCTACACCTTC. Protein product: CASSVLTSGNHPGYGYTF.

This chain links TRBV7-2 with TRBJ2-5; TRBD2 matches 7 bases. The V and J ends lost 5 bases and 5 bases, in that order; junction bases with no gene match: 5. Germline V gene data show CDR1 as SGHTA and CDR2 as FQGNSA. CDR3 length: 13 amino acids. CDR3 amino acids: CASSPPGGETQYF. The CDR3 nucleotides read TGTGCCAGCAGCCCTCCCGGGGGGGAGACCCAGTACTTC.

V usage is TRBV3-1 (or the pseudogene TRBV3-2) and J usage is TRBJ2-1; D may be TRBD1 (5 bases). Looked up from germline, CDR1 is LGHDT and CDR2 is YNNKEL (reference sequence). The CDR3 is 16 residues long. The ends were cut back, 0 bases at V and 3 bases at J, with 12 bases in the middle. In nucleotides, the CDR3 is TGTGCCAGCAGCCAAGAGAGGCGACAGAGCTACAATGAGCAGTTCTTC. Amino acid sequence: CASSQERRQSYNEQFF.

The chain has TRBV5-1 and TRBJ1-1; 7 bases are shared with TRBD1. From germline, CDR1 is SGHRS and CDR2 YFSETQ. V was clipped by 7 bases and J by 4 bases; unmatched bases: 13. CDR3 length equals 15 residues. CDR3 residues: CASLQGDRGGTEAFF. CDR3 coding DNA: TGCGCCAGCCTACAAGGGGACAGAGGTGGCACTGAAGCTTTCTTT. Filled out from reference TRBV5-1 and TRBJ1-1, the complete variable domain reads KAGVTQTPRYLIKTRGQQVTLSCSPISGHRSVSWYQQTPGQGLQFLFEYFSETQRNKGNFPGRFSGRQFSNSRSEMNVSTLELGDSALYLCASLQGDRGGTEAFFGQGTRLTVV.

The rearrangement uses TRBV15 and TRBJ1-4, with D tentatively TRBD1 (5 bases). Germline assignment: CDR1 LNHNV and CDR2 YYDKDF (reference sequence). The CDR3 is 15 amino acids. V was pared by 5 bases and J by 3 bases, with 13 bases between. The DNA of the CDR3 is TGTGCCACCAGCCCCCGCCAGGGCCCTAATGAAAAACTGTTTTTT. The encoded protein is CATSPRQGPNEKLFF.

The CDR3 protein is CASSPGQGGVQPQHF. CDR3 coding DNA: TGTGCCAGCAGCCCCGGACAGGGAGGGGTTCAGCCCCAGCATTTT. V usage is TRBV6-5 and J usage is TRBJ1-5; TRBD1 matches at 8 bases. In germline, CDR1 is MNHEY, CDR2 SVGAGI. J gave up 6 bases and V 6 bases, and 10 bases lay outside the gene matches. This CDR3 contains 15 residues.

In its sample, this clone was seen once. The V gene is TRBV10-3, the J gene TRBJ1-1; possibly TRBD1 for D (6 bases). V was trimmed by 4 bases and J by 1 base, leaving 10 bases between them. In germline, CDR1 is ENHRY, CDR2 SYGVKD. CDR3 length equals 14 residues. CDR3 coding DNA: TGTGCCATCAGTGGACCAGGGGCGAACACTGAAGCTTTCTTT. Its protein is CAISGPGANTEAFF.

The gene calls are TRBV29-1 and TRBJ1-5; D is perhaps TRBD1 (5 bases). V was trimmed by 6 bases and J by 4 bases, leaving 10 bases between them. The CDR3 runs to 12 residues. Germline V CDR1 and CDR2: SQVTM, ANQGSEA. CDR3 coding DNA: TGCAGCGTCGCTGACAGAAATCAGCCCCAGCATTTT. It yields the protein CSVADRNQPQHF.

Of note for this clone: This specimen includes other DNA sequences encoding the same CDR3. The chain couples TRBV7-2 to TRBJ1-2, with a possible D match to TRBD1 (6 bases). CDR3 length equals 14 residues. V lost 2 bases and J lost 2, with 9 bases in between. Germline V gene sequence: CDR1 SGHTA, CDR2 FQGNSA. CDR3 residues: CASSLTQGNYGYTF. In nucleotides, the CDR3 is TGTGCCAGCAGCTTAACGCAGGGGAACTATGGCTACACCTTC.

V is TRBV19 and J is TRBJ1-2; 10 bases agree with TRBD1. Germline loops: CDR1 LNHDA, CDR2 SQIVND (reference sequence). V lost 7 bases to trimming and J lost 5 bases; unmatched junction nucleotides: 10. This CDR3 comprises 15 residues. In DNA form, the CDR3 reads TGTGCCAGTACTCCGGGACAGGGGTTATCTTATGGCTACACCTTC. Its translation is CASTPGQGLSYGYTF.

CDR3 in amino acids: CASSADRDGYTF. The CDR3, as DNA: TGTGCCAGCTCAGCGGACAGAGATGGCTACACCTTC. The chain is built from TRBV18 and TRBJ1-2; TRBD1 might be the D (6 bases). This CDR3 has 12 amino acids. Germline-derived CDR1 and CDR2 are KGHSH and LQKENI. Trimming cost V 5 bases and J 6 bases, with 10 bases left between them.